The rows below give T cell receptor beta chains drawn from one sample of a study of blood T cell repertoires in COVID-19. The protocol was immunoSEQ multiplex PCR, while the TCRdb copy is restricted to in-frame clones and leaves out a portion. Of under 200,000 clones listed, approximately 89% were seen once; the top ten hold approximately 0.8%. Material for sequencing was PBMCs or T cells enriched from blood (not recorded which). The receptors come from a woman between 18 and 29 years old who had recovered from COVID-19. Both conserved end residues are part of each CDR3. D genes are given only for firm matches. A row's size may be missing; if present it is once, few, many or a size class.

TRBV18	TRBD1	TRBJ2-5	.	TGTGCCAGCTCCCAAAGAAGTGGGACAGACCTCCAAGAGACCCAGTACTTC	CASSQRSGTDLQETQYF
TRBV5-6	TRBD1	TRBJ1-6	.	TGTGCCAGCAGCTTTGAGGGGGCAGGGTCTCGCTATAATTCACCCCTCCACTTT	CASSFEGAGSRYNSPLHF
TRBV27	.	TRBJ2-7	once	TGTGCCAGCAGCCGGGCTCGCGGGATCTACGAGCAGTACTTC	CASSRARGIYEQYF
TRBV18	TRBD2	TRBJ2-3	.	TGTGCCAGCTCACTCCCTGGACTAGCGGGAGGCACAGATACGCAGTATTTT	CASSLPGLAGGTDTQYF
TRBV5-1	.	TRBJ1-4	.	TGCGCCAGCAGCTTGAACGGTTTTGCAACTAATGAAAAACTGTTTTTT	CASSLNGFATNEKLFF
TRBV18	TRBD1	TRBJ1-2	.	TGTGCCAGCTCACCAGCTAACAGGGGCAACTATGGCTACACCTTC	CASSPANRGNYGYTF
TRBV29-1	TRBD2	TRBJ2-4	.	TGCAGCTCCTCTAGCGGAGGCAACATTCAGTACTTC	CSSSSGGNIQYF
TRBV7-2	.	TRBJ2-1	.	TGTGCCAGCAGCCTAAGGGGCGCAGATGAGCAGTTCTTC	CASSLRGADEQFF
TRBV27	.	TRBJ2-1	.	TGTGCCAGCAGTACGACTAGTTTATCCTACAATGAGCAGTTCTTC	CASSTTSLSYNEQFF
TRBV5-1	TRBD1	TRBJ1-6	.	TGCGCCAGCAGCCCAGACAGGGAGAGGTCACCCCTCCACTTT	CASSPDRERSPLHF
TRBV5-5	.	TRBJ2-2	.	TGTGCCAGCAGCCCAGAGGGCGGGGAGCTGTTTTTT	CASSPEGGELFF
TRBV7-3	TRBD2	TRBJ2-1	once	TGTGCCAGCAGCCCGTCCGGACTAGCGGGAGAGGTTGAGCAGTTCTTC	CASSPSGLAGEVEQFF
TRBV6-4	TRBD1	TRBJ2-3	.	TGTGCCAGCAGTGACTCGAAGTGGATCAGGGGGAGCACAGATACGCAGTATTTT	CASSDSKWIRGSTDTQYF
TRBV21-1	.	TRBJ2-1	once	TGTGCCAGCAGCAAAAGGGGCGGGACAGGGGTACTAGCGGGAAGAAATGAGCAGTTCTTC	CASSKRGGTGVLAGRNEQFF
TRBV18	TRBD1	TRBJ1-1	.	TGTGCCAGCTCACGACGGACAGGAGTAGATTCGGAAGCTTTCTTT	CASSRRTGVDSEAFF
TRBV6-5	.	TRBJ2-7	.	TGTGCCAGCAGTTTTGGCATGTTGGCCTACGAGCAGTACTTC	CASSFGMLAYEQYF